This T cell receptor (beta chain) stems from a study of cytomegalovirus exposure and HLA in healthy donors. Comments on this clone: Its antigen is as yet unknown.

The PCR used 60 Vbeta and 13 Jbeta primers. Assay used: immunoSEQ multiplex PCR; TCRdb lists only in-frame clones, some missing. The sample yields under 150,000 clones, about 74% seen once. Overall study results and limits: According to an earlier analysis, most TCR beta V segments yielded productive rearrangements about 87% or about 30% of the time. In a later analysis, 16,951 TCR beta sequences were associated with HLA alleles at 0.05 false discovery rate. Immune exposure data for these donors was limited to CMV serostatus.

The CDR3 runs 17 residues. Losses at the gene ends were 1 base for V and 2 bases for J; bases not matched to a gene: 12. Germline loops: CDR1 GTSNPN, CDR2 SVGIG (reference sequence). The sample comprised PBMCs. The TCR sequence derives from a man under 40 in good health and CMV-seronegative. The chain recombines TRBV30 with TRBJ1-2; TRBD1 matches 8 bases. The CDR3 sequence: CAWSGRTGKAINYGYTF. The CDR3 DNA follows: TGTGCCTGGAGTGGCCGGACAGGGAAGGCCATCAACTATGGCTACACCTTC.